These 27 T cell receptor beta chains originate from one sample sequenced in a study of blood T cell repertoires in COVID-19. Clones were sequenced by immunoSEQ multiplex PCR, and TCRdb holds only the in-frame ones, with some missing. The table has more than 200,000 clones, about nine tenths seen once. Input material: peripheral blood. Receptors were obtained from a man aged 45 to 65 with COVID-19, enrolled during active disease.

This clone appeared once. The same CDR3 also results from other DNA sequences found in this sample. This chain joins TRBV7-2 and TRBJ2-5; 7 positions agree with TRBD2. The germline gives CDR1 SGHTA, CDR2 FQGNSA. Trimming at V came to 3 bases and at J to 2 bases, leaving 0 bases not matched to a gene. CDR3 length: 13 residues. This CDR3 reads CASSFGGQETQYF. In DNA, the CDR3 is TGTGCCAGCAGCTTCGGGGGGCAAGAGACCCAGTACTTC.

The count of this clone is one. V gene TRBV28 combines with J gene TRBJ1-5; 8 nucleotides match TRBD1. Germline assignment: CDR1 MDHEN and CDR2 SYDVKM. This CDR3 has 16 residues. Trimming took 5 bases from V and 6 from J; bases not matched to a gene: 12. As DNA, the CDR3 is TGTGCCAGCAGTAGCCATAGGGCAGGGGGCACTCAGCCCCAGCATTTT. Residues: CASSSHRAGGTQPQHF.

V and J are TRBV6-1 and TRBJ2-3; D is perhaps TRBD2 (5 bases). CDR3 size: 13 residues. Trimming removed 10 bases at V and 2 bases at J, with 13 bases between. CDR1 and CDR2 from the germline V gene are MNHNS and SASEGT. This CDR3 reads CATREAATDTQYF. CDR3 DNA: TGTGCCACCCGTGAAGCGGCCACAGATACGCAGTATTTT.

The DNA for the CDR3 is TGCGCCAGCAGCCAAGATCAGGACAGTGTTCCCCACGAGCAGTACTTC. Translated: CASSQDQDSVPHEQYF. The chain combines TRBV4-1 with TRBJ2-7, with D perhaps matching TRBD1 (6 bases). The CDR3 covers 16 residues. Trimming cost V 0 bases and J 5 bases, with 17 bases left between them. The germline gives CDR1 MGHRA, CDR2 YSYEKL.

The chain employs TRBV30 and TRBJ2-3; 10 bases map to TRBD2. V lost 0 bases, J lost 4 bases, and 1 base stayed unmatched. This CDR3 is 14 amino acids long. Per the germline V gene, CDR1 is GTSNPN and CDR2 is SVGIG (reference sequence). For the CDR3, the DNA is TGTGCCTGGAGTGTAGCGGGAGGGGCAGATACGCAGTATTTT. This gives the protein CAWSVAGGADTQYF.

The genes are TRBV7-3 and TRBJ1-2, with D possibly being TRBD1 (5 bases). Germline assignment: CDR1 SGHTA and CDR2 FQGTGA. CDR3 length equals 13 residues. The germline V and J ends were trimmed by 5 bases and 6 bases, with 13 bases remaining between them. This CDR3 is CASSPSTGDGYTF. The CDR3 nucleotides read TGTGCCAGCAGCCCGTCAACAGGAGATGGCTACACCTTC.

This chain links TRBV28 with TRBJ1-5; unclear D gene. The CDR3 has 13 amino acids. CDR1 is MDHEN and CDR2 is SYDVKM in the germline V gene. Trimming took off 6 bases at V and 6 bases at J, with 12 bases between the two ends. The CDR3 DNA follows: TGTGCCAGCAGAACGGGGAGTAGTCAGCCCCAGCATTTT. It encodes CASRTGSSQPQHF.

This sequence joins TRBV7-3 and TRBJ2-3, with D perhaps TRBD2 (7 bases). V was cut by 3 bases and J by 2 bases, with 12 bases left in between. Per germline, CDR1 SGHTA and CDR2 FQGTGA. The CDR3 loop spans 15 amino acids. CDR3 in amino acids: CASSFHAGATDTQYF. The DNA of the CDR3 is TGTGCCAGCAGCTTTCACGCGGGGGCCACAGATACGCAGTATTTT.

This clone has more than one count but fewer than ten. The V gene is TRBV24-1, the J gene TRBJ1-5, with D hard to call. The CDR3 is made up of 16 amino acids. Germline V gives CDR1 KGHDR, CDR2 SFDVKD. Trimming shortened V by 0 bases and J by 0 bases, and 8 bases separated the two germline ends. CDR3 DNA: TGTGCCACCAGTGATTTGGGGCCGCATAGCAATCAGCCCCAGCATTTT. Amino acids: CATSDLGPHSNQPQHF.

The gene calls are TRBV6-2 or TRBV6-3 and TRBJ2-5; D remains unclear. The germline V gene has CDR1 MNHEY and CDR2 SVGEGT. There are 12 residues in the CDR3. V lost 7 bases and J lost 5, with 11 bases in between. CDR3 sequence: CASTPGRETQYF. The CDR3 bases are TGTGCCAGCACCCCCGGCAGGGAGACCCAGTACTTC.

The chain uses TRBV6-2 or TRBV6-3 and TRBJ1-1; no clear D. Germline CDR1 reads MNHEY; CDR2 reads SVGEGT. The CDR3 runs to 12 residues. V was pared by 5 bases and J by 4 bases, with 8 bases between. The CDR3 nucleotides are TGTGCCAGCAGTACCTTGGCCACTGAAGCTTTCTTT. This gives the protein CASSTLATEAFF.

The rearrangement links TRBV27 to TRBJ2-7, with 14 bases that match TRBD2. The CDR3 sequence is 17 residues long. The ends lost 1 base at V and 2 bases at J; junction bases unmatched: 4. Germline loops: CDR1 MNHEY, CDR2 SMNVEV (reference sequence). The CDR3 sequence is CASSLFGTSGGTYEQYF. The CDR3 DNA reads TGTGCCAGCAGTTTATTTGGGACTAGCGGGGGCACCTACGAGCAGTACTTC.

Comment on this clone: Other DNA variants within this sample encode the same CDR3. The V and J genes are TRBV30 and TRBJ1-5; weak D call: TRBD1 (6 bases). CDR1 is GTSNPN, CDR2 SVGIG, per germline (reference sequence). The CDR3 consists of 15 residues. The V end was cut by 0 bases, the J end by 4 bases, with 13 bases between. CDR3 sequence: CAWSVTGRRNQPQHF. CDR3 in DNA: TGTGCCTGGAGTGTAACAGGGCGTAGAAATCAGCCCCAGCATTTT.

This sequence joins TRBV7-3 and TRBJ2-5; tentatively, D is TRBD2 (6 bases). Germline-derived CDR1 and CDR2 are SGHTA and FQGTGA. V was clipped by 2 bases and J by 2 bases, with 12 bases between them. The CDR3 has 15 residues. The CDR3 region is CASSLVGRGQETQYF. The CDR3 DNA reads TGTGCCAGCAGCTTAGTCGGGAGAGGGCAAGAGACCCAGTACTTC.

The chain is built from TRBV2 and TRBJ1-5, with 9 positions matching TRBD1. This CDR3 comprises 15 residues. V lost 6 bases, J lost 5 bases, and 8 bases stayed unmatched. Germline CDR1 and CDR2: SNHLY and FYNNEI. The CDR3 coding sequence is TGTGCCAGCAGAACCCTAGGGACAGGGTATCAGCCCCAGCATTTT. Encoded protein: CASRTLGTGYQPQHF.

The chain links TRBV11-2 to TRBJ2-7; TRBD2 agrees at 11 bases. Per the germline V gene, CDR1 is SGHAT and CDR2 is FQNNGV. V lost 5 bases and J lost 5; bases outside the gene matches: 17. CDR3 length equals 18 residues. The CDR3, as DNA: TGTGCCAGCAGCCGCAGGGTAATAGCGGGAGGGCCAAGTGACGAGCAGTACTTC. Residues: CASSRRVIAGGPSDEQYF.

This chain uses TRBV5-5 with TRBJ2-2, with a weak D call TRBD2 (5 bases). The CDR3 runs 15 residues. CDR1 is SGHKS and CDR2 is YYEKEE in the germline V gene (reference sequence). With 3 bases removed from V and 5 bases from J, the gap between germline ends came to 14 bases. The CDR3 spells CASSSYRDLTGELFF. CDR3 in DNA: TGTGCCAGCAGCTCCTATCGGGATTTAACCGGGGAGCTGTTTTTT.

The chain is built from TRBV18 and TRBJ2-1, with 10 nucleotides matching TRBD2. V was pared by 2 bases and J by 6 bases, with 4 bases of the junction left unmatched. CDR1 is KGHSH and CDR2 is LQKENI in the germline V gene. The CDR3 length is 15 residues. The DNA for the CDR3 is TGTGCCAGCTCACCAGGCCTAGCGGGAGCCAATGAGCAGTTCTTC. This translates into CASSPGLAGANEQFF. The full variable domain, completed using reference TRBV18 and TRBJ2-1, is NAGVMQNPRHLVRRRGQEARLRCSPMKGHSHVYWYRQLPEEGLKFMVYLQKENIIDESGMPKERFSAEFPKEGPSILRIQQVVRGDSAAYFCASSPGLAGANEQFFGPGTRLTVL.

The chain has TRBV5-8 and TRBJ2-2; 7 positions match TRBD1. This CDR3 is built from 14 residues. Losses at the gene ends were 2 bases for V and 7 bases for J; bases not matched to a gene: 5. Per germline, CDR1 SGHTS and CDR2 YDEGEE. In DNA, the CDR3 is TGTGCCAGCAGCTTACTAGGACAGGACGGGGAGCTGTTTTTT. Its translation: CASSLLGQDGELFF.

The chain combines TRBV12-3 or TRBV12-4 with TRBJ2-5; the D gene is possibly TRBD2 (6 bases). The CDR3 has 13 amino acids. The ends were cut back, 5 bases at V and 5 bases at J, with 12 bases in the middle. This CDR3 is CASSTRGKETQYF. CDR3 sequence (DNA): TGTGCCAGCAGTACCCGGGGGAAGGAGACCCAGTACTTC.

The V gene is TRBV15, the J gene TRBJ2-1; TRBD1 aligns across 9 bases. J was trimmed by 7 bases and V by 2 bases; bases with no gene match: 12. The CDR3 is 17 amino acids. The germline gives CDR1 LNHNV, CDR2 YYDKDF (reference sequence). The CDR3 loop reads CATSRRPPGQGFNEQFF. CDR3 nucleotide sequence: TGTGCCACCAGCAGACGACCACCGGGACAGGGTTTTAATGAGCAGTTCTTC.

The V gene is TRBV6-5, the J gene TRBJ2-1; 9 bases fit TRBD2. Germline V gene lookup returns CDR1 MNHEY and CDR2 SVGAGI. CDR3 length: 14 residues. J lost 5 bases, V lost 7 bases, and 6 bases had no gene match. The CDR3 DNA follows: TGTGCCAGCACGGAGCGGGGGGTCAACAATGAGCAGTTCTTC. Translated: CASTERGVNNEQFF.

This clone was detected once. This chain links TRBV4-2 with TRBJ1-5; D gene unclear. V lost 3 bases to trimming and J lost 3 bases, with 9 bases between them. Germline V gene sequence: CDR1 LGHNA, CDR2 YNFKEQ. The CDR3 is 14 amino acids. The CDR3 protein is CASSHGVSNQPQHF. CDR3 DNA: TGTGCCAGCAGCCACGGGGTTTCCAATCAGCCCCAGCATTTT.

V gene TRBV9 combines with J gene TRBJ1-4; 9 bases map to TRBD1. The J segment lost 8 bases and the V segment lost 3 bases, leaving 8 bases of the junction unmatched. This CDR3 spans 15 amino acids. Looked up from germline, CDR1 is SGDLS and CDR2 is YYNGEE. This CDR3 reads CASSERGTGSEKLFF. CDR3 sequence (DNA): TGTGCCAGCAGCGAGAGAGGGACAGGGTCCGAAAAACTGTTTTTT.

The V call is TRBV4-3, the J call TRBJ1-2; TRBD1 is a possible D gene (5 bases). The CDR3 is made up of 14 amino acids. Trimming took off 1 base at V and 4 bases at J, with 10 bases between the two ends. Looked up from germline, CDR1 is LGHNA and CDR2 is YSLEER. The CDR3 protein is CASSQGDSLYGYTF. In DNA form, the CDR3 reads TGCGCCAGCAGCCAAGGAGACAGCCTCTATGGCTACACCTTC.

The CDR3 bases are TGTGCCTGGAGTAGAGCACAGGTAGTAAACACCATATATTTT. Translation: CAWSRAQVVNTIYF. The chain recombines TRBV30 with TRBJ1-3, with D possibly TRBD1 on 5 matching bases. Per the germline V gene, CDR1 is GTSNPN and CDR2 is SVGIG (reference sequence). V lost 2 bases to trimming and J lost 6 bases, with 14 bases between them. The CDR3 has 14 amino acids.

The V gene is TRBV29-1, the J gene TRBJ1-4, with TRBD1 matching 8 bases. Trimming took 5 bases from V and 8 from J; bases not matched to a gene: 7. Looked up from germline, CDR1 is SQVTM and CDR2 is ANQGSEA. CDR3 length: 13 amino acids. For the CDR3, the DNA is TGCAGCGTTAACAGGGGGTTAGGCGAAAAACTGTTTTTT. Its protein is CSVNRGLGEKLFF.